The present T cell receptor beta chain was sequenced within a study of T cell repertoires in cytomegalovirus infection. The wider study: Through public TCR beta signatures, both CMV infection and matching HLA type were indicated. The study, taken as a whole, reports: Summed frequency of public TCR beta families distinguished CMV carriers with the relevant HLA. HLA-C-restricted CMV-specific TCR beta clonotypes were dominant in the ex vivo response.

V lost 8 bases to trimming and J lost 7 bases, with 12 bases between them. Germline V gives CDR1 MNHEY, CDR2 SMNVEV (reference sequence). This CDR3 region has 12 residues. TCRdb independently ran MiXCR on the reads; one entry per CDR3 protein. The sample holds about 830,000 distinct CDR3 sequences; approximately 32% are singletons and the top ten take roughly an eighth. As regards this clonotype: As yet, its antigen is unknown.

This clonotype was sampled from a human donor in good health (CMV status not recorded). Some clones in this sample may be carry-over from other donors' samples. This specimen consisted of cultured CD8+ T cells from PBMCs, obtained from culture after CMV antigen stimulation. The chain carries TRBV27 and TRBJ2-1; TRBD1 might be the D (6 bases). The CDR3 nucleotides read TGTGCCAGCTATGGGGGCCGGAATGAGCAGTTCTTC. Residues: CASYGGRNEQFF.